The next 31 T cell receptor beta chains were all read from a single sample in a study of early T cells in non-severe SARS-CoV-2 infection. TCRdb passed the 5' RACE reads through MiXCR, listing each CDR3 protein once. The data show tens of thousands of distinct CDR3 sequences, approximately 15% seen once. The input for sequencing was whole blood, taken at baseline. All receptors derive from an adult who was a healthcare worker with PCR-confirmed SARS-CoV-2 infection or an uninfected control (not recorded which).

There are a few counts of this clonotype. The chain employs TRBV10-3 and TRBJ2-3; a possible D gene is TRBD1 (5 bases). CDR1 ENHRY and CDR2 SYGVKD come from the germline V gene. The CDR3 runs to 15 residues. V was cut by 0 bases and J by 5 bases, with 12 bases left in between. Here the CDR3 DNA reads TGTGCCATCAGTGAGTCGACGGCTCAGGGAGATACGCAGTATTTT. Translating it yields CAISESTAQGDTQYF.

V usage is TRBV12-3 or TRBV12-4 and J usage is TRBJ2-3; 11 positions agree with TRBD2. The length of the CDR3 is 14 residues. V lost 4 bases, J lost 14 bases, and 11 bases stayed unmatched. The CDR3 loop reads CASSSGLAGGVGYF. The CDR3 DNA sequence: TGTGCCAGCAGTTCGGGTCTAGCGGGAGGTGTTGGGTATTTT.

Remarks on this clonotype: Relative to the germline gene, one junction end is altered; a read error may explain this. The rearrangement joins TRBV2 to TRBJ2-7; 7 bases map to TRBD2. CDR3 size: 12 residues. The germline V gene has CDR1 SNHLY and CDR2 FYNNEI. CDR3 DNA sequence: TGTGCCAGCAGTGAAGCCGGTGGGAGGGGCCGCTTC. Protein product: CASSEAGGRGRF.

This clonotype was picked up many times. The J gene is TRBJ2-1, the V gene TRBV11-2, with 9 bases aligning to TRBD2. The V gene end was trimmed by 3 bases and the J gene end by 4 bases; junction bases not matched to a gene: 10. This CDR3 comprises 17 residues. Germline lookup yields CDR1 SGHAT and CDR2 FQNNGV. CDR3 sequence: CASSLRGREGPYNEQFF. The CDR3 DNA reads TGTGCCAGCAGCTTGAGGGGGCGGGAGGGCCCTTACAATGAGCAGTTCTTC.

This clonotype was counted at least ten times. The chain employs TRBV7-2 and TRBJ2-3; 12 bases are shared with TRBD2. The V and J ends lost 2 bases and 3 bases, in that order; junction bases with no gene match: 3. The CDR3 runs 16 residues. Germline V gene lookup returns CDR1 SGHTA and CDR2 FQGNSA. Written as DNA, the CDR3 is TGTGCCAGCAGCTTACTAGCGGGAGGGCGAACAGATACGCAGTATTTT. As protein: CASSLLAGGRTDTQYF.

This clonotype was detected many times. The chain is built from TRBV27 and TRBJ1-2, with TRBD1 matching 7 bases. V was clipped by 5 bases and J by 2 bases; unmatched bases: 5. The CDR3 sequence is 14 residues long. Germline-derived CDR1 and CDR2 are MNHEY and SMNVEV (reference sequence). The CDR3 here is CASSPPTGNYGYTF. The CDR3 coding sequence is TGTGCCAGCAGTCCCCCGACAGGGAACTATGGCTACACCTTC.

This sequence joins TRBV19 and TRBJ2-2; the D is unclear. Between the trimmed V and J ends, which lost 3 bases and 3 bases, there was a span of 11 bases. The CDR3 totals 15 residues. The germline CDR1 and CDR2 sequences are LNHDA and SQIVND (reference sequence). CDR3 sequence reads: CASSMMLGHTGELFF. CDR3 in DNA: TGTGCCAGTAGTATGATGTTAGGGCACACCGGGGAGCTGTTTTTT.

This clonotype was recorded a few times. V usage is TRBV25-1 and J usage is TRBJ1-1, with D unclear. With 3 bases removed from V and 5 bases from J, the gap between germline ends came to 19 bases. The CDR3 has 16 residues. The germline V gene has CDR1 MGHDK and CDR2 SYGVNS. Here the CDR3 DNA reads TGTGCCAGCAGTGATGTAGGTTCCCCCCGGGGTACTGAAGCTTTCTTT. The encoded protein is CASSDVGSPRGTEAFF. Using reference TRBV25-1 and TRBJ1-1 for the parts outside the CDR3, the full variable domain is EADIYQTPRYLVIGTGKKITLECSQTMGHDKMYWYQQDPGMELHLIHYSYGVNSTEKGDLSSESTVSRIRTEHFPLTLESARPSHTSQYLCASSDVGSPRGTEAFFGQGTRLTVV.

This clonotype was recorded many times. The rearrangement links TRBV12-3 or TRBV12-4 to TRBJ2-1; tentatively, D is TRBD1 (6 bases). This CDR3 comprises 12 residues. Trimming stripped 5 bases from V and 13 bases from J, with 15 bases between. The CDR3, as DNA: TGTGCCAGCAGTAGAACTCCAGGGGAACAGTTCTTC. Amino acids: CASSRTPGEQFF.

CDR3 in DNA: TGTGCCAGCAGCCCAGGGGTAAACACCATATATTTT. Translation gives CASSPGVNTIYF. V is TRBV7-9 and J is TRBJ1-3; perhaps TRBD1 as D (6 bases). V lost 5 bases and J lost 6, with 8 bases in between. The CDR3 sequence is 12 residues long. In germline, CDR1 is SEHNR, CDR2 FQNEAQ (reference sequence).

V usage is TRBV20-1 and J usage is TRBJ2-1; D might be TRBD2 (6 bases). Germline assignment: CDR1 DFQATT and CDR2 SNEGSKA (reference sequence). The CDR3 has 13 residues. Between the trimmed V and J ends, which lost 2 bases and 9 bases, there was a span of 14 bases. As DNA, the CDR3 is TGCAGTGCTAGACCTGCGGGATCCGCTGAGCAGTTCTTC. Translated, it gives CSARPAGSAEQFF.

This CDR3 reads CASSPHRNQPQHF. CDR3 nucleotide sequence: TGTGCCAGCAGCCCACACCGAAATCAGCCCCAGCATTTT. The rearrangement joins TRBV7-6 to TRBJ1-5; D not resolved. The germline V gene has CDR1 SGHVS and CDR2 FNYEAQ. V lost 5 bases and J lost 4, with 9 bases in between. The CDR3 loop spans 13 amino acids.

A note on this clonotype: This CDR3 fails to terminate in the conserved phenylalanine or tryptophan, so it likely reflects a read error. The DNA is omitted, as the CDR3 cannot be located on it reliably, and the CDR3 follows TCRdb's listing. This sequence joins TRBV6-6 and TRBJ2-7; TRBD1 was called by the table and not checked on the DNA. The CDR3 is made up of 13 amino acids, end residues included. Per germline, CDR1 MNHNY and CDR2 SVGAGI (reference sequence). The CDR3 protein is CASSYSPTAGPGI.

The V call is TRBV20-1, the J call TRBJ2-7, with TRBD2 identical over 7 bases. The CDR3 extends over 14 amino acids. J was trimmed by 4 bases and V by 6 bases; bases with no gene match: 12. CDR1 and CDR2 from the germline V gene are DFQATT and SNEGSKA (reference sequence). The CDR3 DNA is TGCAGTGCGAGTGCCCCTAGCGGATTGTACGAGCAGTACTTC. Encoded protein: CSASAPSGLYEQYF.

Only a few counts were recorded for this clonotype. The chain is built from TRBV18 and TRBJ2-7; 11 bases map to TRBD2. With 8 bases clipped from V and 4 bases from J, the junction kept 7 bases outside the gene matches. The germline V gene encodes CDR1 KGHSH and CDR2 LQKENI. The CDR3 loop spans 14 amino acids. CDR3 DNA: TGTGCCAGCCGATCCGGGACTAGCGGATACGAGCAGTACTTC. Translated, it gives CASRSGTSGYEQYF.

This clonotype turned up a few times. V and J are TRBV9 and TRBJ2-3, with D tentatively TRBD2 (5 bases). Germline V gives CDR1 SGDLS, CDR2 YYNGEE. V was cut by 2 bases and J by 0 bases, with 13 bases left in between. CDR3 length: 16 amino acids. CDR3 coding DNA: TGTGCCAGCAGCGTGGCGTTAGCGCCGAGCACAGATACGCAGTATTTT. Protein product: CASSVALAPSTDTQYF.

This clonotype was picked up a small number of times. V usage is TRBV6-4 and J usage is TRBJ2-1; TRBD1 or TRBD2 may be the D gene (5 bases each). Trimming took off 3 bases at V and 5 bases at J, with 5 bases between the two ends. The CDR3 consists of 12 residues. Germline lookup yields CDR1 MRHNA and CDR2 SNTAGT. CDR3 region: CASSEGHNEQFF. Written as DNA, the CDR3 is TGTGCCAGCAGTGAGGGACACAATGAGCAGTTCTTC.

CDR3 sequence reads: CSARQQNEKLFF. CDR3 sequence (DNA): TGCAGTGCTAGACAGCAGAATGAAAAACTGTTTTTT. The chain couples TRBV20-1 to TRBJ1-4; D gene ambiguous. Germline V CDR1 and CDR2: DFQATT, SNEGSKA (reference sequence). Trimming took off 2 bases at V and 5 bases at J, with 6 bases between the two ends. The CDR3 consists of 12 residues.

V usage is TRBV20-1 and J usage is TRBJ2-7; 10 bases are a match to TRBD2. Trimming removed 6 bases from V and 2 bases from J; junction bases left unmatched: 10. CDR1 is DFQATT, CDR2 SNEGSKA, per germline (reference sequence). The CDR3 runs to 15 residues. The CDR3 region is CSAEGTSGAPYEQYF. Written as DNA, the CDR3 is TGCAGTGCAGAAGGCACTAGCGGGGCACCCTACGAGCAGTACTTC.

This clonotype has a handful of counts. V is TRBV19 and J is TRBJ2-4; 7 bases are shared with TRBD1. This CDR3 is built from 15 residues. Germline values: CDR1 LNHDA, CDR2 SQIVND (reference sequence). The junction had 10 bases not matched to a gene; V was cut back by 4 bases and J by 7 bases. The CDR3 protein is CASSRPGTAFNIQYF. Here the CDR3 DNA reads TGTGCCAGTAGTAGGCCCGGGACAGCCTTCAACATTCAGTACTTC.

This clonotype was seen more than once but under ten times. CDR3 sequence reads: CASSFLQGGGTQYF. The CDR3 DNA follows: TGTGCCAGCAGTTTTCTTCAAGGGGGGGGCACGCAGTATTTT. V and J are TRBV28 and TRBJ2-3, with a tentative D call TRBD2 (7 bases). V shed 3 bases and J shed 9 bases, with 16 bases lying between them. The CDR3 consists of 14 residues. The germline CDR1 and CDR2 sequences are MDHEN and SYDVKM.

The chain recombines TRBV4-1 with TRBJ2-2; D not certain. From germline, CDR1 is MGHRA and CDR2 YSYEKL. This CDR3 region has 13 residues. Trimming left V 4 bases short and J 1 base short, with 4 bases between. The CDR3, as DNA: TGCGCCAGCAGCCCCGGGAACACCGGGGAGCTGTTTTTT. Its protein is CASSPGNTGELFF.

In the case of this clonotype: It may be a read error: a sequence one base away is much more abundant. The J gene is TRBJ2-1, the V gene TRBV3-1, with 9 bases aligning to TRBD2. CDR3 length: 15 amino acids. Germline values: CDR1 LGHDT, CDR2 YNNKEL (reference sequence). J was trimmed by 0 bases and V by 5 bases; bases with no gene match: 2. CDR3 sequence: CASSVSGSSYNEQFF. CDR3 nucleotides: TGTGCCAGCAGCGTTAGCGGGAGCTCCTACAATGAGCAGTTCTTC.

The genes are TRBV14 and TRBJ1-6; unclear D gene. The germline V gene has CDR1 SGHDN and CDR2 FVKESK. The CDR3 covers 13 residues. Trimming pared 3 bases from V and 4 bases from J, leaving 4 bases between. The DNA for the CDR3 is TGTGCCAGCAGCCAGGGTTATAATTCACCCCTCCACTTT. Translated, it gives CASSQGYNSPLHF.

The J gene is TRBJ2-3, the V gene TRBV12-2; the table's D call of TRBD2 was not tested on the DNA. TRBV12-2 is an annotated pseudogene. The CDR3 is 13 amino acids. This chain's CDR3 is CASDSGRAGTQYF. Written as DNA, the CDR3 is TGTGCATCCGATAGCGGGAGGGCGGGTACGCAGTATTTT.

The rearrangement uses TRBV7-9 and TRBJ1-4; a weak D match, TRBD1 (5 bases). Germline V gives CDR1 SEHNR, CDR2 FQNEAQ (reference sequence). V was shortened by 11 bases and J by 1 base, with 8 bases between the two germline ends. The CDR3 is 12 amino acids. CDR3 sequence reads: CAWRGTNEKLFF. The CDR3 bases are TGTGCCTGGAGGGGAACTAATGAAAAACTGTTTTTT.

Concerning this clonotype itself: Because the CDR3 is missing its conserved closing phenylalanine or tryptophan, this is likely a read error. This chain uses TRBV4-3 with TRBJ2-7; 11 bases map to TRBD2. Germline CDR1 and CDR2: LGHNA and YSLEER. The V segment lost 0 bases and the J segment 3 bases; nucleotides outside the gene matches: 7. The CDR3 is 17 residues long. The CDR3 loop is CASSQDIAGGPFYEQYL. In nucleotides, the CDR3 is TGCGCCAGCAGCCAAGATATAGCGGGAGGGCCTTTCTACGAGCAGTACTTG.

The sample holds a few counts of this clonotype. Written as DNA, the CDR3 is TGTGCCAGCAAGGCCAGGATAAGCTCCTACGAGCAGTACTTC. Protein product: CASKARISSYEQYF. The chain joins TRBV2 to TRBJ2-7, with no clear D. V lost 7 bases to trimming and J lost 0 bases, with 13 bases between them. The CDR3 has 14 residues. Germline-derived CDR1 and CDR2 are SNHLY and FYNNEI. The full variable domain, completed using reference TRBV2 and TRBJ2-7, is EPEVTQTPSHQVTQMGQEVILRCVPISNHLYFYWYRQILGQKVEFLVSFYNNEISEKSEIFDDQFSVERPDGSNFTLKIRSTKLEDSAMYFCASKARISSYEQYFGPGTRLTVT.

The rearrangement joins TRBV7-2 to TRBJ2-3; D might be TRBD2 (5 bases). CDR1 and CDR2 from the germline V gene are SGHTA and FQGNSA. CDR3 size: 13 residues. Trimming took 3 bases from V and 3 from J, leaving 7 bases between them. The chain's CDR3 is CASSFERTDTQYF. CDR3 DNA sequence: TGTGCCAGCAGCTTCGAGCGGACAGATACGCAGTATTTT.

This clonotype has just a few counts. The chain recombines TRBV30 with TRBJ2-3; no definite D call. V was clipped by 0 bases and J by 4 bases, with 2 bases between them. The CDR3 totals 11 residues. The germline V gene encodes CDR1 GTSNPN and CDR2 SVGIG (reference sequence). This CDR3 is CAWSVSDTQYF. The CDR3 nucleotides read TGTGCCTGGAGTGTTTCAGATACGCAGTATTTT.

The sample holds a few counts of this clonotype. This chain uses TRBV28 with TRBJ2-5; D unresolved. The germline V gene encodes CDR1 MDHEN and CDR2 SYDVKM. V lost 6 bases, J lost 0 bases, and 8 bases lay in between. The CDR3 consists of 13 residues. CDR3 sequence (DNA): TGTGCCAGCAGGACGGAAAACCAAGAGACCCAGTACTTC. Encoded protein: CASRTENQETQYF.